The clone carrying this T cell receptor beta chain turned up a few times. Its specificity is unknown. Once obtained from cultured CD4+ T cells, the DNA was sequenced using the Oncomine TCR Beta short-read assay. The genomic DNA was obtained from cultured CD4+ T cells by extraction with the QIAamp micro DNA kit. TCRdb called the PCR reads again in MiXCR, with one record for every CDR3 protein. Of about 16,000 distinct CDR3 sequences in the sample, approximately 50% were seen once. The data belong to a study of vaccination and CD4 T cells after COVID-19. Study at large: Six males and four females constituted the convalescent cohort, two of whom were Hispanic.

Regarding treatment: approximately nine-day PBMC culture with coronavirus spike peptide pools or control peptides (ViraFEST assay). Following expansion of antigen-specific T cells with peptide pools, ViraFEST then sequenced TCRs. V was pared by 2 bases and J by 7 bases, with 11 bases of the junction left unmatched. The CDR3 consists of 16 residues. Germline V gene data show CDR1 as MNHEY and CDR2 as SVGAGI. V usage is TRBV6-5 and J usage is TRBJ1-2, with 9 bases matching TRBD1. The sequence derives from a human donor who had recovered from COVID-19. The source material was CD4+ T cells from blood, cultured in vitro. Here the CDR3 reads CASSYNRDRDWSGYTF. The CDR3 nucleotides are TGTGCCAGCAGTTACAATAGGGACAGGGACTGGAGTGGCTACACCTTC.